Below are 5 T cell receptor beta chains sequenced from a single sample in a study of blood T cell repertoires in COVID-19. Assay used: immunoSEQ multiplex PCR; TCRdb lists only in-frame clones, some missing. Of around 20,000 clones listed, roughly 85% are singletons. What was sequenced was peripheral blood. Receptors originate from a human donor with active COVID-19. The donor label of this sample is uncertain.

CDR3 in amino acids: CASSEARGLSEQFF. The CDR3 DNA reads TGTGCCAGCAGTGAAGCTAGGGGGCTGAGTGAGCAGTTCTTC. The chain has TRBV2 and TRBJ2-1; 7 positions agree with TRBD1. This CDR3 is built from 14 residues. V was pared by 0 bases and J by 9 bases, with 5 bases of the junction left unmatched. CDR1 is SNHLY and CDR2 is FYNNEI in the germline V gene.

This chain joins TRBV18 and TRBJ2-5; a possible D gene is TRBD1 (6 bases). CDR1 is KGHSH and CDR2 is LQKENI in the germline V gene. The CDR3 runs to 14 residues. Trimming removed 6 bases from V and 2 bases from J, with 13 bases in between. The CDR3 bases are TGTGCCAGCTCCCCCGGACAGAGACAAGAGACCCAGTACTTC. It translates to CASSPGQRQETQYF.

This clone was observed once. This chain links TRBV27 with TRBJ2-1, with 7 bases that match TRBD2. Per germline, CDR1 MNHEY and CDR2 SMNVEV (reference sequence). V was pared by 6 bases and J by 4 bases, with 3 bases of the junction left unmatched. This CDR3 has 13 residues. DNA of the CDR3: TGTGCCAGCAGCCCCGGGGGGTACAATGAGCAGTTCTTC. Translation: CASSPGGYNEQFF.

V usage is TRBV19 and J usage is TRBJ1-3; a possible D gene is TRBD1 (5 bases). This CDR3 has 16 amino acids. V dropped 8 bases and J dropped 0 bases, with 17 bases sitting between them. Germline CDR1 reads LNHDA; CDR2 reads SQIVND (reference sequence). The DNA for the CDR3 is TGTGCCAGTCGACGGACACAGTACAACTCTGGAAACACCATATATTTT. Translated: CASRRTQYNSGNTIYF.

In this sample, this clone turned up once. This chain links TRBV6-4 with TRBJ1-1, with 9 positions matching TRBD1. The CDR3 covers 14 residues. Trimming removed 7 bases from V and 6 bases from J; junction bases left unmatched: 9. Per the germline V gene, CDR1 is MRHNA and CDR2 is SNTAGT. CDR3 in DNA: TGTGCCAGCAATCGACAGGGGGTTGGGTCTGAAGCTTTCTTT. Encoded protein: CASNRQGVGSEAFF.